This TCR beta chain is from a study of Tregs in tolerant kidney transplant recipients. Whole-study context: Mixed chimerism was transient after nonmyeloablative marrow transplants from related graft donors.

Study results and limitations: The most relevant donor-specific Treg TCRbeta repertoire apparently came from expansion with activated donor B cells.

Thawed PBMCs were FACS-sorted into unstimulated CD4+CD25+CD127- regulatory T cells, CD4+CD25- non-regulatory cells, CD4 and CD8 cells. The table came from immunoSEQ multiplex PCR; TCRdb's copy has only in-frame clones and leaves some out. The sample carries 90,000 to 120,000 clones, roughly 89% recorded once. As regards this clone: The antigen is not known.

Trimming stripped 3 bases from V and 1 base from J, with 6 bases between. Germline V gene lookup returns CDR1 SQVTM and CDR2 ANQGSEA. The CDR3 has 12 residues. The sequencing here drew on CD4+ T cells from blood, taken before the transplant. This receptor was obtained from a human donor who received a combined kidney and bone marrow transplant. The chain is built from TRBV29-1 and TRBJ1-2; D is uncertain. CDR3 in amino acids: CSVDSFNYGYTF. The CDR3 DNA reads TGCAGCGTTGATTCCTTTAACTATGGCTACACCTTC.